There are a few counts of the clone carrying this T cell receptor beta chain. The data stem from a study of blood T cell repertoires in COVID-19. As for the study in general: T cells, B-cell-depleted T cells, or PBMCs provided the cDNA or gDNA that served as material.

CDR3 size: 13 residues. Germline V gene data show CDR1 as KGHSH and CDR2 as LQKENI. V gave up 10 bases and J gave up 3 bases, with 13 bases separating them. Per the study methods: Amplification of reference gene primers provided the estimated nucleated cell counts. The repertoire was sequenced with immunoSEQ multiplex PCR; TCRdb's copy has only in-frame clones and lacks some. V and J calls plus clone size are reproduced from that table; the DNA served to infer D and trimming. The table includes 55,000 to 80,000 clones, 85% to 90% detected once. Source material: peripheral blood. This sequence joins TRBV18 and TRBJ1-3, with D perhaps TRBD1 (5 bases). The sequence derives from a man in his forties or fifties with acute or convalescent COVID-19. CDR3 protein: CATPTEYGNTIYF. CDR3 DNA: TGTGCCACCCCGACAGAGTATGGAAACACCATATATTTT.